This T cell receptor (beta chain) was identified in a study of blood T cell repertoires in COVID-19. Across the whole study: Acute and convalescent COVID-19 samples came from the United States, Italy and Spain. Sources were T cells, B-cell-depleted T cells, or PBMCs; the material itself was cDNA or gDNA.

Unmatched junction bases numbered 9, after V lost 8 bases and J lost 10 bases. This CDR3 region has 11 residues. From germline, CDR1 is DFQATT and CDR2 SNEGSKA (reference sequence). As processed by the authors: Using reference gene primer amplification, nucleated cell counts were estimated. TCRdb's copy holds only in-frame clones and misses some; the assay was immunoSEQ multiplex PCR. That table is the source of V, J and clone size, and D and trimming were worked out from the DNA. The sample lists roughly 160,000 clones; more than 75% were seen once. This clone turned up a few times. The chain links TRBV20-1 to TRBJ1-1; TRBD1 matches 8 bases. The clonotype originates from a man aged 50-60 years who had recovered from COVID-19. The sample comprised peripheral blood. CDR3 sequence reads: CSSADRGTAFF. DNA for the CDR3: TGCAGTTCAGCCGACAGGGGTACAGCTTTCTTT.